This T cell receptor beta chain was recorded in a study of human T cells and chemical hapten exposure. This clonotype was counted at least ten times. The antigen is unknown. Findings and limits, study-wide: TCRs exceeding a frequency of 1 in 1000 stayed unchanged under DPC sensitization.

V was trimmed by 0 bases and J by 7 bases, leaving 25 bases between them. CDR3 length: 18 amino acids. The germline V gene has CDR1 LGHNA and CDR2 YNFKEQ. Time point given: patch test 1, 2 weeks after DPC sensitization. Treatment denoted: therapeutic diphenylcyclopropenone sensitization with weekly scalp DPC. Each patch-test visit's blood sample preceded patch application. Every donor had alopecia and was 18 to 70 years old; all were suitable for DPC. The study used a library that attached unique molecular identifiers to individual cDNA molecules. TCRdb passed the RACE reads through MiXCR, listing each CDR3 protein once. This sample has 380,000 or so distinct CDR3 sequences, with 4.8% found just once.

Sequenced here: whole blood, sampled in connection with sensitization to the hapten diphenylcyclopropenone (DPC). The sequence derives from a woman aged 45-59 years with alopecia areata. Some clones in this sample may be carry-over from other donors' samples. The gene calls are TRBV4-2 and TRBJ2-7, with D maybe TRBD2 (5 bases). CDR3 sequence reads: CASSQEYGRAGREGEQYF. The CDR3 DNA reads as TGTGCCAGCAGCCAAGAATACGGTAGGGCCGGCCGCGAGGGAGAGCAGTACTTC.